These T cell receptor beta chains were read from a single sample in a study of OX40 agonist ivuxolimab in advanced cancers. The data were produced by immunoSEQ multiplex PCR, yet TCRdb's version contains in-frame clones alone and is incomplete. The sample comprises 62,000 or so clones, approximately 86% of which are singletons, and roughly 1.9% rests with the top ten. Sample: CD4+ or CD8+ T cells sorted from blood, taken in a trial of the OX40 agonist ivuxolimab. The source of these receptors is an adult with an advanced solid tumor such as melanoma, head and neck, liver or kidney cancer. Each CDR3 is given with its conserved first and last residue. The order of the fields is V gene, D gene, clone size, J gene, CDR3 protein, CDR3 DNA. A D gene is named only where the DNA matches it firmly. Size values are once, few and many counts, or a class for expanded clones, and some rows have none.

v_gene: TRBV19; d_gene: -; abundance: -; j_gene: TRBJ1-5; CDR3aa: CASRRGPSRNSNQPQHF; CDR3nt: TGTGCCAGCCGCAGGGGCCCCTCCCGCAATAGCAATCAGCCCCAGCATTTT
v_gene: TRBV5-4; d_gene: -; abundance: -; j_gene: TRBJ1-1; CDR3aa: CASSFGNENTEAFF; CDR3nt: TGTGCCAGCAGCTTCGGGAACGAGAACACTGAAGCTTTCTTT
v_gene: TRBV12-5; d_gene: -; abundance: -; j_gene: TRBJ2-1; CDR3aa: CASGFGNTYNEQFF; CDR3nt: TGTGCTAGTGGTTTTGGGAATACCTACAATGAGCAGTTCTTC
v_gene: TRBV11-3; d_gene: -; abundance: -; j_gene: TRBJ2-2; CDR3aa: CASSERTGFRGELFF; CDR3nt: TGTGCCAGCAGCGAGAGAACCGGATTTCGCGGGGAGCTGTTTTTT
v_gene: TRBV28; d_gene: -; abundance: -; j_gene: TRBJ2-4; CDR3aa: CASSSTRTLAKNIQYF; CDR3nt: TGTGCCAGCAGTTCGACACGGACTCTAGCCAAAAACATTCAGTACTTC
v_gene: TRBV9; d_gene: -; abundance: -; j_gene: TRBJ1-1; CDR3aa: CASSQDSVGEAFF; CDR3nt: TGTGCCAGCAGCCAAGACAGTGTAGGTGAAGCTTTCTTT
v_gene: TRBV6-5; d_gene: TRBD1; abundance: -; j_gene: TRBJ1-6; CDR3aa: CASSREQGLSSPLHF; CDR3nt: TGTGCCAGCAGCCGCGAACAGGGGCTTTCTTCACCCCTCCACTTT
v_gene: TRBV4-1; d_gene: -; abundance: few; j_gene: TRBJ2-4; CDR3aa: CASSQEAPRGRLNNIQYF; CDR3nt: TGCGCCAGCAGCCAAGAAGCCCCACGGGGGCGTCTTAATAACATTCAGTACTTC
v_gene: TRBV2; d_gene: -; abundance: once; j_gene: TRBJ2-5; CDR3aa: CASRVFSGEWETQYF; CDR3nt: TGTGCCAGCCGCGTTTTTTCGGGAGAATGGGAGACCCAGTACTTC
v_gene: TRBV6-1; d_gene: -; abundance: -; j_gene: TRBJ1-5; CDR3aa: CASSGGRNNQPQHF; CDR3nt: TGTGCCAGCAGTGGAGGACGGAATAATCAGCCCCAGCATTTT
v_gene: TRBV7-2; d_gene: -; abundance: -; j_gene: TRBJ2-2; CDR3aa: CASSRYHSGTGELFF; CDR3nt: TGTGCCAGCAGCCGTTATCACTCGGGGACCGGGGAGCTGTTTTTT
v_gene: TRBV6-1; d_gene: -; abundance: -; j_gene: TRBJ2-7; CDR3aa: CASSEWTVGQYF; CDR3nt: TGTGCCAGCAGTGAATGGACAGTCGGGCAGTACTTC
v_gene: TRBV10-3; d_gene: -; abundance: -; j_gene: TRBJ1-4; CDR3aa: CAVGGTQGEKLFF; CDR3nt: TGTGCCGTTGGGGGGACACAGGGTGAAAAACTGTTTTTT